Each of the 32 T cell receptor beta chains below was sequenced from the same sample in a study of T cells in Graves' hyperthyroidism and ophthalmopathy. Amplified regions were TCR beta CDR3 sequences from RNA transcripts. The HTBI primer set was used in a first-round RT-PCR of the TCR CDR3. From the multiplex PCR reads, TCRdb called clonotypes with MiXCR, one entry per CDR3 protein. The sample has under 70,000 distinct CDR3 sequences; 53% are singletons. Sequences were obtained from blood. The receptors stem from an older woman with Graves' ophthalmopathy.

Many counts were recorded for this clonotype. The J gene is TRBJ2-1, the V gene TRBV10-3; TRBD2 matches 12 bases. The J segment lost 7 bases and the V segment lost 0 bases, leaving 4 bases of the junction unmatched. The CDR3 has 16 residues. The germline V gene encodes CDR1 ENHRY and CDR2 SYGVKD. Here the CDR3 reads CAISESRLAGVNEQFF. In nucleotides, the CDR3 is TGTGCCATCAGTGAGTCGCGACTAGCGGGAGTGAATGAGCAGTTCTTC.

In its sample, this clonotype was seen a few times. The rearrangement joins TRBV2 to TRBJ2-3; no definite D call. The CDR3 runs 13 residues. V was clipped by 3 bases and J by 2 bases, with 6 bases between them. Looked up from germline, CDR1 is SNHLY and CDR2 is FYNNEI. The CDR3 sequence: CASSDDTTDTQYF. The CDR3 nucleotides are TGTGCCAGCAGTGACGACACCACAGATACGCAGTATTTT. Full variable domain (outside the CDR3, taken from reference TRBV2 and TRBJ2-3): EPEVTQTPSHQVTQMGQEVILRCVPISNHLYFYWYRQILGQKVEFLVSFYNNEISEKSEIFDDQFSVERPDGSNFTLKIRSTKLEDSAMYFCASSDDTTDTQYFGPGTRLTVL.

This clonotype was counted many times. The V gene is TRBV12-3 or TRBV12-4, the J gene TRBJ2-7; 10 nucleotides align to TRBD1. The trim removed 3 bases at V and 3 bases at J, leaving 5 bases unmatched. The CDR3 has 15 residues. In DNA, the CDR3 is TGTGCCAGCAGTTTTGGGACAGGGGTGGGCTACGAGCAGTACTTC. It is translated as CASSFGTGVGYEQYF.

For this clonotype: A much larger clone sits a single nucleotide away, making a read error possible. The chain carries TRBV27 and TRBJ1-1; D perhaps matches TRBD1 (5 bases). CDR3 length: 13 amino acids. V was shortened by 3 bases and J by 3 bases, with 8 bases between the two germline ends. Germline V gene sequence: CDR1 MNHEY, CDR2 SMNVEV (reference sequence). CDR3: CASSLAQDTEAFF. As DNA, the CDR3 is TGTGCCAGCAGTTTGGCACAGGACACTGAAGCTTTCTTT.

This clonotype was seen repeatedly, ten times or more. As DNA, the CDR3 is TGTGCCAGCAGCTTAACTAGCGGGGGACGATGGTTCTTC. Its protein is CASSLTSGGRWFF. V and J are TRBV7-6 and TRBJ2-1, with 11 bases that match TRBD2. CDR3 length equals 13 residues. Trimming at V came to 2 bases and at J to 15 bases, leaving 6 bases not matched to a gene. CDR1 is SGHVS and CDR2 is FNYEAQ in the germline V gene.

The chain has TRBV11-2 and TRBJ2-5, with 8 bases identical to TRBD2. The CDR3 contains 16 residues. The junction had 9 bases not matched to a gene; V was cut back by 1 base and J by 5 bases. Looked up from germline, CDR1 is SGHAT and CDR2 is FQNNGV. CDR3 DNA sequence: TGTGCCAGCAGCTTAGTAGCGGGATGGGCCGGGGAGACCCAGTACTTC. As protein: CASSLVAGWAGETQYF.

This chain uses TRBV11-1 with TRBJ2-7, with D possibly TRBD1 on 6 matching bases. CDR1 is SGHAT, CDR2 FQDESV, per germline (reference sequence). This CDR3 region has 15 residues. Trimming cost V 7 bases and J 2 bases, with 18 bases left between them. Here the CDR3 DNA reads TGTGCCAGCACCCCCGAAACAGGGACAACCTACGAGCAGTACTTC. Protein: CASTPETGTTYEQYF.

The V gene is TRBV10-1, the J gene TRBJ2-7; TRBD1 aligns across 7 bases. Germline V CDR1 and CDR2: WNHNN, SYGVQD (reference sequence). V was clipped by 8 bases and J by 3 bases; unmatched bases: 13. The CDR3 sequence is 15 residues long. CDR3 amino acids: CASLSNGDRYYEQYF. The CDR3 DNA reads TGCGCCAGCCTTTCCAACGGGGACAGATACTACGAGCAGTACTTC.

At least ten counts were recorded for this clonotype. The J gene is TRBJ2-2, the V gene TRBV12-3 or TRBV12-4, with 8 bases aligning to TRBD1. This CDR3 has 14 residues. The V segment lost 5 bases and the J segment 7 bases; nucleotides outside the gene matches: 6. In nucleotides, the CDR3 is TGTGCCAGCAGTCCAGGGGGCGCGGGCGGGGAGCTGTTTTTT. It specifies CASSPGGAGGELFF.

The genes are TRBV7-9 and TRBJ1-2; no clear D gene. V gave up 5 bases and J gave up 2 bases, with 12 bases separating them. In germline, CDR1 is SEHNR, CDR2 FQNEAQ (reference sequence). The CDR3 runs 14 residues. The CDR3 here is CASSNPTGNYGYTF. As DNA, the CDR3 is TGTGCCAGCAGCAACCCCACGGGAAACTATGGCTACACCTTC.

The chain employs TRBV5-6 and TRBJ2-3, with TRBD2 matching 10 bases. Germline values: CDR1 SGHDT, CDR2 YYEEEE. The CDR3 has 15 amino acids. Trimming took 4 bases from V and 6 from J; bases not matched to a gene: 8. CDR3 sequence: CASSTYGTSADTQYF. The DNA of the CDR3 is TGTGCCAGCAGCACTTACGGGACTAGCGCCGATACGCAGTATTTT.

Notes on this clonotype: The final CDR3 position lacks the conserved phenylalanine or tryptophan, pointing to a likely read error. The DNA is omitted, as the CDR3 cannot be located on it reliably, and the CDR3 follows TCRdb's listing. This chain's CDR3 is CASSLPKVLA. The V and J genes are TRBV12-3 or TRBV12-4 and TRBJ2-1. The CDR3 comprises 10 residues, both ends counted.

As regards this clonotype: One end of the junction varies from germline; a read error may be responsible. This chain links TRBV4-1 with TRBJ1-6, with D uncertain. The V gene's germline CDR1 is MGHRA and CDR2 YSYEKL. The CDR3 is made up of 8 amino acids. The CDR3 sequence is CASRPLGF. The DNA of the CDR3 is TGCGCCAGCAGACCACTCGGGTTT.

The chain employs TRBV9 and TRBJ2-7, with 7 bases aligning to TRBD1. Trimming took 2 bases from V and 5 from J; bases not matched to a gene: 7. The CDR3 extends over 14 amino acids. Germline CDR1 reads SGDLS; CDR2 reads YYNGEE. The CDR3 sequence is CASSVGQEANEQYF. As DNA, the CDR3 is TGTGCCAGCAGCGTCGGACAGGAGGCGAACGAGCAGTACTTC.

This clonotype has a count of ten or more. This may come from a read error, since a much larger clone is one base off. V usage is TRBV5-4 and J usage is TRBJ2-2, with TRBD1 identical over 7 bases. CDR1 is SGHNT, CDR2 YYREEE, per germline (reference sequence). The CDR3 covers 13 residues. The ends lost 4 bases at V and 9 bases at J; junction bases unmatched: 6. CDR3 region: CASSRQGARELFF. CDR3 coding DNA: TGTGCCAGCAGCCGACAGGGTGCCCGGGAGCTGTTTTTT.

This clonotype has a count of ten or more. The chain uses TRBV20-1 and TRBJ2-1; D may be TRBD2 (5 bases). Germline-derived CDR1 and CDR2 are DFQATT and SNEGSKA (reference sequence). This CDR3 is 11 amino acids long. The germline V and J ends were trimmed by 6 bases and 10 bases, with 13 bases remaining between them. The CDR3 sequence: CSAGEQTEQFF. The DNA of the CDR3 is TGCAGTGCCGGGGAACAGACCGAGCAGTTCTTC.

The chain is built from TRBV7-9 and TRBJ2-7, with 9 positions matching TRBD1. This CDR3 is 14 amino acids long. J gave up 3 bases and V 9 bases, and 9 bases lay outside the gene matches. Germline values: CDR1 SEHNR, CDR2 FQNEAQ (reference sequence). The CDR3: CASGGTGSFYEQYF. CDR3 nucleotides: TGTGCCAGTGGAGGGACAGGGTCTTTCTACGAGCAGTACTTC.

The chain couples TRBV29-1 to TRBJ2-5; D possibly corresponds to TRBD1 (6 bases). Germline V CDR1 and CDR2: SQVTM, ANQGSEA. Trimming took 4 bases from V and 7 from J, leaving 16 bases between them. The CDR3 sequence is 13 residues long. The CDR3 protein is CSVVRQARGTQYF. The CDR3 DNA follows: TGCAGCGTTGTACGACAGGCACGGGGGACCCAGTACTTC.

This sequence joins TRBV7-3 and TRBJ2-6; TRBD2 is a possible D gene (5 bases). Germline V gene sequence: CDR1 SGHTA, CDR2 FQGTGA. The CDR3 runs to 15 residues. V shed 4 bases and J shed 3 bases, with 10 bases lying between them. CDR3 nucleotides: TGTGCCAGCAGCTCCCTCGGGAATGGGGCCAACGTCCTGACTTTC. This codes for CASSSLGNGANVLTF.

About this clonotype itself: The final CDR3 position lacks the conserved phenylalanine or tryptophan, pointing to a likely read error. The DNA is omitted, as the CDR3 cannot be located on it reliably, and the CDR3 follows TCRdb's listing. The CDR3: CSVERLGLAL. The chain recombines TRBV29-1 with TRBJ1-4. From germline, CDR1 is SQVTM and CDR2 ANQGSEA. The CDR3 numbers 10 amino acids, ends counted.

This clonotype was counted many times. The chain is built from TRBV30 and TRBJ2-7, with 10 nucleotides matching TRBD2. Germline assignment: CDR1 GTSNPN and CDR2 SVGIG (reference sequence). After removal of 2 bases from V and 4 bases from J, the junction contained 5 bases not matched to a gene. There are 14 residues in the CDR3. CDR3 sequence: CAWSQGLAEYEQYF. In nucleotides, the CDR3 is TGTGCCTGGAGTCAAGGACTAGCGGAGTACGAGCAGTACTTC.

This clonotype showed up just a few times. This sequence joins TRBV30 and TRBJ1-4, with D possibly being TRBD1 (6 bases). The V end was cut by 2 bases, the J end by 7 bases, with 17 bases between. The CDR3 has 15 amino acids. CDR1 is GTSNPN and CDR2 is SVGIG in the germline V gene (reference sequence). CDR3 in DNA: TGTGCCTGGAGTTCCACAGGGTGGAATGGTGAAAAACTGTTTTTT. This gives the protein CAWSSTGWNGEKLFF.

This clonotype has ten or more counts. The CDR3 reads CASSLMAVDTGELFF. The CDR3 coding sequence is TGCGCCAGCAGCTTGATGGCAGTGGACACCGGGGAGCTGTTTTTT. The gene calls are TRBV5-1 and TRBJ2-2; D is uncertain. Looked up from germline, CDR1 is SGHRS and CDR2 is YFSETQ. V gave up 1 base and J gave up 3 bases, with 10 bases separating them. This CDR3 spans 15 amino acids.

The genes are TRBV12-2 and TRBJ1-5; the DNA was not used to check the table's D call, TRBD1. TRBV12-2 is tagged as a pseudogene. There are 16 residues in the CDR3. The CDR3 region is CASRLTGTGHNQPQHF. In nucleotides, the CDR3 is TGTGCAAGTCGCTTAACCGGGACAGGCCATAATCAGCCCCAGCATTTT.

This clonotype counts as medium-sized. V usage is TRBV29-1 and J usage is TRBJ1-6; 9 positions agree with TRBD1. Germline loops: CDR1 SQVTM, CDR2 ANQGSEA. V shed 6 bases, J shed 1 base, and the junction held 7 bases outside the gene matches. CDR3 length equals 16 residues. CDR3 DNA sequence: TGCAGCGTCAGAGGACAGGGGTGGTCCTATAATTCACCCCTCCACTTT. It specifies CSVRGQGWSYNSPLHF.

This clonotype was seen more than once but under ten times. This CDR3 is missing its conserved last phenylalanine or tryptophan, likely due to a read error. The chain uses TRBV7-9 and TRBJ1-2; D possibly corresponds to TRBD1 (6 bases). The germline CDR1 and CDR2 sequences are SEHNR and FQNEAQ (reference sequence). CDR3 length: 14 amino acids. Trimming removed 3 bases at V and 4 bases at J, with 12 bases between. The CDR3 sequence is CASSFATGSYGYTI. CDR3 DNA: TGTGCCAGCAGCTTCGCCACAGGGAGCTATGGCTACACCATC.

Relative to its sample, this clonotype is medium-sized (0.01 to 0.1%). The chain employs TRBV7-7 and TRBJ1-3, with D unresolved. Deletions cut 1 base from V and 1 base from J, with 5 bases between. The length of the CDR3 is 14 residues. Germline lookup yields CDR1 SSHAT and CDR2 FNYEAQ (reference sequence). In nucleotides, the CDR3 is TGTGCCAGCAGCTTAGGAGGATCTGGAAACACCATATATTTT. This codes for CASSLGGSGNTIYF.

There are many counts of this clonotype. The genes are TRBV14 and TRBJ2-5; D gene unclear. Between the trimmed V and J ends, which lost 3 bases and 3 bases, there was a span of 5 bases. Germline V gives CDR1 SGHDN, CDR2 FVKESK. The CDR3 runs 12 residues. Written as DNA, the CDR3 is TGTGCCAGCAGCCAGATCGAAGAGACCCAGTACTTC. Its protein product is CASSQIEETQYF. Complete variable domain (other parts from reference TRBV14 and TRBJ2-5): EAGVTQFPSHSVIEKGQTVTLRCDPISGHDNLYWYRRVMGKEIKFLLHFVKESKQDESGMPNNRFLAERTGGTYSTLKVQPAELEDSGVYFCASSQIEETQYFGPGTRLLVL.

Judged by abundance, this clonotype is medium-sized. The chain links TRBV15 to TRBJ2-7; 7 bases align to TRBD2. V shed 5 bases and J 3 bases; nucleotides not matched to a gene: 10. Germline-derived CDR1 and CDR2 are LNHNV and YYDKDF (reference sequence). CDR3 length: 15 amino acids. As DNA, the CDR3 is TGTGCCACCAGCCGAGGCGGGGGAGGAGGCTACGAGCAGTACTTC. This translates into CATSRGGGGGYEQYF.

This sequence joins TRBV10-3 and TRBJ2-1; 10 positions agree with TRBD1. CDR1 is ENHRY, CDR2 SYGVKD, per germline. The CDR3 runs 17 residues. J gave up 3 bases and V 4 bases, and 9 bases lay outside the gene matches. In DNA, the CDR3 is TGTGCCATCAGTGGCACGACAGGGGGCGCGAACTACAATGAGCAGTTCTTC. Its protein product is CAISGTTGGANYNEQFF.

The J gene is TRBJ2-1, the V gene TRBV20-1, with 12 bases lining up with TRBD2. Per the germline V gene, CDR1 is DFQATT and CDR2 is SNEGSKA (reference sequence). V shed 5 bases and J 9 bases; nucleotides not matched to a gene: 11. The length of the CDR3 is 15 residues. As DNA, the CDR3 is TGCAGTGCTCAGAGACTAGCGGGGGCCCGAGGTGAGCAGTTCTTC. This translates into CSAQRLAGARGEQFF.

With respect to this clonotype: This likely comes from a read error, as the CDR3 has no conserved phenylalanine or tryptophan at its end. The limits of the CDR3 on the DNA are not certain, so only TCRdb's listed CDR3 is given. The chain uses TRBV11-2 and TRBJ2-7. Germline CDR1 reads SGHAT; CDR2 reads FQNNGV. The CDR3 length equals 8 residues, ends included. CDR3 protein: CASSLVAL.